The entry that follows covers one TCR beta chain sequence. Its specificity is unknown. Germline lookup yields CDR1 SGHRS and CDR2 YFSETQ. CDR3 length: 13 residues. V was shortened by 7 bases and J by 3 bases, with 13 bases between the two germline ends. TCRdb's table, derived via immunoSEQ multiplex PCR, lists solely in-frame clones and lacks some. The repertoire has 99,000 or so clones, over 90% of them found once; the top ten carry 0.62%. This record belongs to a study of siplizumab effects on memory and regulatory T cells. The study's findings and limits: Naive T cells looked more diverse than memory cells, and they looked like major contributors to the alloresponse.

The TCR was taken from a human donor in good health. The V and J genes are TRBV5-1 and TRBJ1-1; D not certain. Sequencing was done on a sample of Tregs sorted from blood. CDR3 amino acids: CASRGRRDTEAFF. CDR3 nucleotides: TGCGCCAGCCGCGGCAGGAGGGACACTGAAGCTTTCTTT.